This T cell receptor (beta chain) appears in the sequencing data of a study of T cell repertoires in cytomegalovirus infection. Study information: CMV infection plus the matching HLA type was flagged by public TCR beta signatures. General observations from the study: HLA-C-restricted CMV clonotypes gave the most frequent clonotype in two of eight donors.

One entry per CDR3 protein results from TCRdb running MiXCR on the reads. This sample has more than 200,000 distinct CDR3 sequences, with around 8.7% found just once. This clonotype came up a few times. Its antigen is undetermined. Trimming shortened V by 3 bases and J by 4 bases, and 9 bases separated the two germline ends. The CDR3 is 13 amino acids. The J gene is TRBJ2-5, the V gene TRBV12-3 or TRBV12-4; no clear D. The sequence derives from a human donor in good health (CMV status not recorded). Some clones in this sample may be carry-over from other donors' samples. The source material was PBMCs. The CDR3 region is CASSFTQRETQYF. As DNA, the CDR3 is TGTGCCAGCAGTTTTACTCAGAGAGAGACCCAGTACTTC.